The next 8 T cell receptor beta chains were all read from a single sample in a study of Ad26.COV2.S vaccination and SARS-CoV-2 variants. The data were produced by immunoSEQ multiplex PCR, yet TCRdb's version contains in-frame clones alone and is incomplete. Here the sample spans hundreds of thousands of clones, 88% being singletons. Treatment described: 19 received Ad26.COV2.S at low or high dose, single or two shots; about five received placebo; per-sample allocation not given. At day 63 after the first vaccine or placebo injection, samples were drawn. Sequencing was performed on peripheral blood, taken in a trial of Ad26.COV2.S vaccine versus placebo. Source of these receptors: a person between 18 and 59 years old who received the Ad26.COV2.S COVID-19 vaccine or a placebo.

This sequence joins TRBV11-2 and TRBJ1-5; D gene unclear. The germline V and J ends were trimmed by 5 bases and 3 bases, with 14 bases remaining between them. CDR3 length: 15 amino acids. Germline CDR1 is SGHAT and CDR2 is FQNNGV. The CDR3 here is CASSPTDGYNQPQHF. The CDR3 coding sequence is TGTGCCAGCAGCCCAACGGACGGGTACAATCAGCCCCAGCATTTT. The variable domain in full, completed from reference TRBV11-2 and TRBJ1-5, reads EAGVAQSPRYKIIEKRQSVAFWCNPISGHATLYWYQQILGQGPKLLIQFQNNGVVDDSQLPKDRFSAERLKGVDSTLKIQPAKLEDSAVYLCASSPTDGYNQPQHFGDGTRLSIL.

The gene calls are TRBV12-3 or TRBV12-4 and TRBJ2-5; D not certain. V dropped 3 bases and J dropped 5 bases, with 7 bases sitting between them. The CDR3 has 12 amino acids. The chain's CDR3 is CASSFVGETQYF. The CDR3 DNA sequence: TGTGCCAGCAGTTTTGTTGGGGAGACCCAGTACTTC.

V and J are TRBV4-3 and TRBJ1-5; D unresolved. Germline V gene sequence: CDR1 LGHNA, CDR2 YSLEER. This CDR3 contains 15 residues. The ends were cut back, 0 bases at V and 4 bases at J, with 10 bases in the middle. The DNA for the CDR3 is TGCGCCAGCAGCCAAGATATGCGGTGGAATCAGCCCCAGCATTTT. It translates to CASSQDMRWNQPQHF.

V is TRBV4-3 and J is TRBJ1-2, with 7 positions matching TRBD1. Germline-derived CDR1 and CDR2 are LGHNA and YSLEER. This CDR3 comprises 13 residues. V gave up 4 bases and J gave up 4 bases; unmatched junction bases: 3. The CDR3: CASSPGGSYGYTF. In DNA form, the CDR3 reads TGCGCCAGCAGCCCAGGGGGTAGCTATGGCTACACCTTC.

The chain uses TRBV7-9 and TRBJ2-7; D is ambiguous. With 2 bases removed from V and 5 bases from J, the gap between germline ends came to 16 bases. This CDR3 is 15 amino acids long. CDR1 SEHNR and CDR2 FQNEAQ come from the germline V gene (reference sequence). CDR3 bases: TGTGCCAGCAGCTTACGTTCTGGGTTTAAAAACGAGCAGTACTTC. This encodes CASSLRSGFKNEQYF.

The chain uses TRBV27 and TRBJ1-2, with a tentative D call TRBD1 (6 bases). Germline V gives CDR1 MNHEY, CDR2 SMNVEV (reference sequence). The CDR3 totals 15 residues. V shed 6 bases and J shed 2 bases, with 16 bases lying between them. The CDR3 bases are TGTGCCAGCAGCCTAAGGGGGGAAGGGAACTATGGCTACACCTTC. Residues: CASSLRGEGNYGYTF.

The rearrangement joins TRBV29-1 to TRBJ2-7; perhaps D is TRBD1 or TRBD2 (5 bases each). Looked up from germline, CDR1 is SQVTM and CDR2 is ANQGSEA. The ends were cut back, 4 bases at V and 4 bases at J, with 17 bases in the middle. The CDR3 covers 14 residues. CDR3 DNA: TGCAGCGTTGCGGGGCAGCGAGTGGGATACGAGCAGTACTTC. It encodes CSVAGQRVGYEQYF.

J is TRBJ2-1 and V is TRBV19; D not certain. The CDR3 consists of 15 residues. The V gene's germline CDR1 is LNHDA and CDR2 SQIVND (reference sequence). Trimming left V 0 bases short and J 0 bases short, with 6 bases between. The CDR3 DNA reads as TGTGCCAGTAGTATAGACGAGAGCTCCTACAATGAGCAGTTCTTC. Translated: CASSIDESSYNEQFF.